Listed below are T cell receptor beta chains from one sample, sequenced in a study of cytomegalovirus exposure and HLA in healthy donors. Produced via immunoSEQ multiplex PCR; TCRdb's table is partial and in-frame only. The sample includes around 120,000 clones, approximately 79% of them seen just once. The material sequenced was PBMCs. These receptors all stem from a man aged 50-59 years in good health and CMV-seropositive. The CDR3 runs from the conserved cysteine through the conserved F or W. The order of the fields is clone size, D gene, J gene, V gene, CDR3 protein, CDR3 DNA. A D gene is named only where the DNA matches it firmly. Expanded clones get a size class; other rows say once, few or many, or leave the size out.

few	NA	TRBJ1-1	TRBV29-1	CSVEPGIMNTEAFF	TGCAGCGTTGAACCGGGGATCATGAACACTGAAGCTTTCTTT
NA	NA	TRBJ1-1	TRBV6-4	CASSARGRTEAFF	TGTGCCAGCAGTGCCAGGGGTCGTACTGAAGCTTTCTTT
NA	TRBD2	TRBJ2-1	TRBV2	CASVRTREYNEQFF	TGTGCCAGCGTGAGGACTAGGGAGTACAATGAGCAGTTCTTC
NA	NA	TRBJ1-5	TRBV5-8	CASSFSWRGYQPQHF	TGTGCCAGCAGCTTCTCGTGGCGGGGATATCAGCCCCAGCATTTT
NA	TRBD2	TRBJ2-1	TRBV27	CASSLGLAVSLGSYNEQFF	TGTGCCAGCAGTCTCGGACTAGCCGTAAGCCTGGGGTCCTACAATGAGCAGTTCTTC
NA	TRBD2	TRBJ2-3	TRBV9	CASSVSGGPTDTQYF	TGTGCCAGCAGCGTAAGCGGGGGGCCCACAGATACGCAGTATTTT
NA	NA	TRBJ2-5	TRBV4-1	CASSQSGLRGETQYF	TGCGCCAGCAGCCAGAGTGGGCTAAGGGGGGAGACCCAGTACTTC
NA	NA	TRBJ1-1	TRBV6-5	CASSLGGVTAFF	TGTGCCAGCAGCCTCGGGGGGGTGACAGCTTTCTTT
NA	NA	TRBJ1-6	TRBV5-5	CASSLAGTGIAYNSPLHF	TGTGCCAGCAGCTTGGCCGGTACAGGCATAGCCTATAATTCACCCCTCCACTTT
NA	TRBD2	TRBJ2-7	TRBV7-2	CASSLGPGLPYF	TGTGCCAGCAGCTTAGGCCCGGGACTACCGTACTTC
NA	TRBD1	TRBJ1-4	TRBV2	CASSGTGATNEKLFF	TGTGCCAGCAGTGGGACAGGAGCAACTAATGAAAAACTGTTTTTT
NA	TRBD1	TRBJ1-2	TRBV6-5	CASSEDRGPWGYTF	TGTGCCAGCAGTGAGGACAGGGGGCCTTGGGGCTACACCTTC
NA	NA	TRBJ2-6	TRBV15	CATSRDQGSGANVLTF	TGTGCCACCAGCAGAGATCAGGGCTCTGGGGCCAACGTCCTGACTTTC
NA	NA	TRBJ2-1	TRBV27	CASSQLASTNEQFF	TGTGCCAGCAGCCAACTAGCTTCAACTAATGAGCAGTTCTTC
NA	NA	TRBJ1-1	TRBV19	CASSILGGDGTEAFF	TGTGCCAGTAGTATCTTGGGAGGGGATGGGACTGAAGCTTTCTTT
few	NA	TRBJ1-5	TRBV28	CASSLGQVNQPQHF	TGTGCCAGCAGTTTAGGGCAGGTCAATCAGCCCCAGCATTTT
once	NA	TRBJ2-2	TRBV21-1	CASSKRTGGNTGELFF	TGTGCCAGCAGCAAACGCACCGGGGGAAACACCGGGGAGCTGTTTTTT
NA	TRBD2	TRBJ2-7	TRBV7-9	CASSPRLAGSYEQYF	TGTGCCAGCAGCCCCAGGCTAGCGGGCTCCTACGAGCAGTACTTC
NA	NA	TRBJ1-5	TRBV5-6	CASSFYVGSGNQPQHF	TGTGCCAGCAGCTTTTACGTAGGGAGCGGCAATCAGCCCCAGCATTTT
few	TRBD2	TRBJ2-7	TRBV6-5	CASSYSRTSGRREQYF	TGTGCCAGCAGTTACTCCCGGACTAGCGGGAGAAGGGAGCAGTACTTC
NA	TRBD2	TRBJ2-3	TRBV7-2	CASSLEGGGAPDTQYF	TGTGCCAGCAGCTTAGAGGGCGGGGGGGCCCCCGATACGCAGTATTTT
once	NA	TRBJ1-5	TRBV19	CASSKGPLWESNQPQHF	TGTGCCAGTAGTAAGGGCCCCCTCTGGGAGAGCAATCAGCCCCAGCATTTT
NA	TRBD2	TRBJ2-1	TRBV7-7	CASSQSLAGAHEQFF	TGTGCTAGCAGCCAATCACTAGCGGGAGCGCATGAGCAGTTCTTC
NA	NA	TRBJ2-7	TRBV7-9	CASSLFETAPSYEQYF	TGTGCCAGCAGCTTATTTGAGACAGCCCCGTCCTACGAGCAGTACTTC
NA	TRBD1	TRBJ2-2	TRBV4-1	CASSNRQGVNTGELFF	TGCGCCAGCAGCAACAGACAGGGGGTGAACACCGGGGAGCTGTTTTTT
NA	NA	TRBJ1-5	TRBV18	CASSLVGRGNSNQPQHF	TGTGCCAGCTCACTTGTTGGCAGGGGTAATAGCAATCAGCCCCAGCATTTT
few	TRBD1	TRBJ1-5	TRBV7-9	CASSEWDSNQPQHF	TGTGCCAGCAGCGAGTGGGACAGTAATCAGCCCCAGCATTTT
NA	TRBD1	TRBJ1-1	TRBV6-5	CASSFRQGAGAFF	TGTGCCAGCAGTTTTAGACAGGGGGCCGGAGCTTTCTTT
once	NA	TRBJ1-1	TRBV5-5	CASSLTRGNTEAFF	TGTGCCAGCAGCTTAACCAGGGGAAACACTGAAGCTTTCTTT
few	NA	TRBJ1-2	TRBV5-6	CASSTGPTNYGYTF	TGTGCCAGCAGTACAGGGCCTACTAACTATGGCTACACCTTC
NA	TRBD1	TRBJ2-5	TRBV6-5	CASSFSTGARETQYF	TGTGCCAGCAGCTTCTCGACAGGGGCCCGAGAGACCCAGTACTTC
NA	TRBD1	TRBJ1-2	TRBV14	CASSQEQQGAYGYTF	TGTGCCAGCAGCCAAGAGCAACAGGGGGCTTATGGCTACACCTTC
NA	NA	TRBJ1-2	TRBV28	CASSLRGSYGYTF	TGTGCCAGCAGTTTAAGGGGTTCCTATGGCTACACCTTC
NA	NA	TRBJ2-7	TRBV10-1	CASSEGANYEQYF	TGCGCCAGCAGTGAAGGGGCTAACTACGAGCAGTACTTC
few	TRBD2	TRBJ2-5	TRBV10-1	CASSPGLAGVGETQYF	TGCGCCAGCAGCCCGGGACTAGCGGGAGTTGGGGAGACCCAGTACTTC
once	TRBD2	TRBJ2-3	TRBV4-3	CASSQVYASGGSADTQYF	TGCGCCAGCAGCCAAGTCTACGCCAGCGGGGGGTCGGCAGATACGCAGTATTTT
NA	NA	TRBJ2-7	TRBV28	CASRLRGYEQYF	TGTGCCAGCAGGCTACGAGGCTACGAGCAGTACTTC
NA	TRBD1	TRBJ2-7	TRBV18	CASSVQGALYEQYF	TGTGCCAGCTCAGTACAGGGGGCCTTATACGAGCAGTACTTC
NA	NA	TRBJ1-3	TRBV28	CASSGAKGGIGNTIYF	TGTGCCAGCAGTGGGGCGAAGGGCGGAATTGGAAACACCATATATTTT
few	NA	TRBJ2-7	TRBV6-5	CVSQRGRRYEQYF	TGTGTCAGCCAAAGAGGGAGAAGGTACGAGCAGTACTTC